The 7 T cell receptor beta chains in this list originate from one sample, sequenced in a study of response to subunit inactivated influenza vaccine. TCRdb processed the RT-PCR reads anew with MiXCR; each CDR3 protein has one entry. The profile shows roughly 520,000 distinct CDR3 sequences, roughly 27% of them singletons. This sample comprised CD4+ T cells sorted from PBMCs, obtained approximately 5 days after vaccination. The receptor set was obtained from a man aged 45-65 years who received an inactivated influenza vaccine.

This clonotype showed up just once. The DNA for the CDR3 is TGCAGTGCTAGGAGGGCGGACCGGTGGAACACCATATATTTT. Amino acids: CSARRADRWNTIYF. This rearrangement joins TRBV20-1 to TRBJ1-3; D gene unclear. This CDR3 is built from 14 residues. Germline-derived CDR1 and CDR2 are DFQATT and SNEGSKA (reference sequence). The germline V and J ends were trimmed by 3 bases and 7 bases, with 16 bases remaining between them.

The chain combines TRBV5-5 with TRBJ2-3; D uncertain. Looked up from germline, CDR1 is SGHKS and CDR2 is YYEKEE (reference sequence). V lost 0 bases, J lost 3 bases, and 11 bases lay in between. The CDR3 is 15 amino acids. The chain's CDR3 is CASSLVSPRTDTQYF. CDR3 in DNA: TGTGCCAGCAGCTTGGTCTCTCCTAGGACAGATACGCAGTATTTT.

This chain links TRBV20-1 with TRBJ1-1, with D hard to call. Germline V CDR1 and CDR2: DFQATT, SNEGSKA (reference sequence). This CDR3 spans 14 amino acids. Trimming cost V 3 bases and J 0 bases, with 11 bases left between them. The CDR3: CSASFTGLNTEAFF. Written as DNA, the CDR3 is TGCAGTGCTAGCTTCACCGGGTTGAACACTGAAGCTTTCTTT.

CDR3 loop: CAWASTWAGELFF. CDR3 nucleotides: TGTGCCTGGGCCTCCACCTGGGCCGGGGAGCTGTTTTTT. The rearrangement links TRBV30 to TRBJ2-2, with D hard to call. V was clipped by 5 bases and J by 6 bases, with 13 bases between them. Looked up from germline, CDR1 is GTSNPN and CDR2 is SVGIG (reference sequence). The CDR3 length is 13 residues.

CDR3: CASSPGIMNTEAFF. CDR3 bases: TGTGCCAGCAGTCCGGGGATCATGAACACTGAAGCTTTCTTT. The gene calls are TRBV12-3 or TRBV12-4 and TRBJ1-1; D remains unclear. The CDR3 consists of 14 residues. Trimming removed 5 bases at V and 0 bases at J, with 10 bases between.

This clonotype was picked up many times. This chain connects TRBV5-1 to TRBJ2-2; D remains unclear. Trimming cost V 4 bases and J 3 bases, with 13 bases left between them. The CDR3 extends over 15 amino acids. Germline values: CDR1 SGHRS, CDR2 YFSETQ. The CDR3, as DNA: TGCGCCAGCAGCATAGACGGACGGGACACCGGGGAGCTGTTTTTT. Residues: CASSIDGRDTGELFF.

This clonotype appeared a few times. This rearrangement joins TRBV6-1 to TRBJ2-7, with D possibly TRBD2 on 5 matching bases. Trimming shortened V by 5 bases and J by 5 bases, and 19 bases separated the two germline ends. The CDR3 has 15 residues. Germline CDR1 MNHNS, CDR2 SASEGT. CDR3 sequence reads: CASSTEDSSPNEQYF. The CDR3 DNA reads TGTGCCAGCAGTACGGAGGACTCTTCCCCTAACGAGCAGTACTTC.